This TCR beta chain was identified during a study of relationships among human T cell subsets (dated by TCRdb to about 2010). Study-level background: The study sequenced eight distinct T cell populations from blood: pan T, CD8 cytotoxic, regulatory, Th1, Th2, naive plus transitional, activated and memory cells.

From the CD45RA-negative fraction, CD45RA-RO+ cells were selected as memory T cells using anti-CD45RO beads. To isolate the T cell subsets, Miltenyi superparamagnetic beads coated with subset-specific monoclonal antibodies were used. Peripheral blood was used as the source from which all T cell populations were isolated. Whole blood was subjected to Ficoll separation to obtain mononuclear cells, from which monocytes were subsequently depleted using anti-CD14 microbeads. The isolated cell populations were resuspended in RNAprotect reagent immediately. Summary of the overall study and its limitations: Substantial sharing of CDR3s among Th1, Th2 and regulatory T cells was interpreted as suggestive of stochastic cell fate choices. No statistically significant differences in V, D and J usage, CDR3 length or N-nucleotide additions were observed among the seven subsets. More than 60% of CD8+ cytotoxic sequences came from clones with more than 100 reads, while the regulatory and Th2 subsets showed few clones of that size. A CD4+CD8+ double-positive population could not be ruled out by the bead-based sorting.

Preparation of the library involved multiplex PCR. Sequencing took place on a 454 GS FLX. Semiquantitative ARM-PCR was used to amplify the TCR alpha and beta CDR3 regions from mRNA. In ARM-PCR, tagged nested gene-specific primers were used first, and exponential amplification was then carried out by communal superprimers. Before the first-round PCR products went through the second amplification round, exonuclease was used to remove the nested primers. Sequencing of the amplicons was performed on the 454 platform, which allows millions of DNA fragments to be sequenced rapidly without cloning bias. A read was counted as effective if the read could be mapped to both V and J germline segments. The paper's data handling went like this. Reads were assigned to germline V, D and J segments with IRmap, which uses pyromap, a Smith-Waterman modification adapted to 454 sequencing errors. D-beta assignments were filtered with cutoffs set at the 99th percentile of alignment scores obtained from simulated random sequences. CDR3 was defined as the amino acids between the conserved V-segment Y[YFLI]C motif and the J-segment [FW]GXGT motif. A compound Poisson process model, previously applied to large-scale EST data, was used to estimate repertoire diversity. A procedure for detecting cross-contamination was used to argue that the shared CDR3s did not come from sample contamination. TCRdb took the public reads, trimmed them with fastp at Q25, ran MiXCR for clone calling and kept in-frame beta chains. Every CDR3 protein is listed once, alongside the most common genes and DNA of its rows. These V and J calls rely on TCRdb rather than the paper's analysis. This sample holds thousands of distinct CDR3 sequences; around 57% were observed only once. Roughly 5.2% of the sample is taken by the ten largest.

In regard to this clonotype: Its antigen specificity is not known. One base away there is no much larger clone; base qualities are not given.

The CDR3 contains 14 residues, cysteine and phenylalanine counted. Only the CDR3 region is kept as DNA, spanning 42 bases read in frame from base 1. CDR1 and CDR2 are read off the germline V gene (reference sequence) as MNHNY and SVGAGI. The junction shows trimming of 5 bases on V and 2 bases on J, plus 12 bases between the germline ends. The rearrangement combines TRBV6-6 with TRBJ1-2; a tentative D call is TRBD1 (5 bases match). The sequenced sample was memory T cells sorted from blood. The cell subset or site tag for this specimen amounts to: CD45RA-RO+ memory T cells. The receptor was isolated from a man aged 40-49 years in good health. The CDR3: CASSPRQSNYGYTF. The nucleotide sequence reads TGTGCCAGCAGTCCCCGACAGTCCAACTATGGCTACACCTTC.